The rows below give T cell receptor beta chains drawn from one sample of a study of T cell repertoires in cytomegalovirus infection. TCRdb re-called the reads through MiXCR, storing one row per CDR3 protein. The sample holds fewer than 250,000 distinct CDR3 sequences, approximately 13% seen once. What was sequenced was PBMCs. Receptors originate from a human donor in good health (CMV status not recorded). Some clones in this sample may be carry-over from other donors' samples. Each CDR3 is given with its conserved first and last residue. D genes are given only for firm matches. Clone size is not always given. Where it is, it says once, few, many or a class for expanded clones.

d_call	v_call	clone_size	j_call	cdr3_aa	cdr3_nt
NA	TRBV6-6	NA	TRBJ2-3	CASSYEVTDTQYF	TGTGCCAGCAGTTACGAAGTTACAGATACGCAGTATTTT
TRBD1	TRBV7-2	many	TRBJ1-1	CASSLGQGGTTEAFF	TGTGCCAGCAGCCTGGGACAGGGAGGAACAACTGAAGCTTTCTTT
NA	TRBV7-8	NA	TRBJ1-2	CASSLWRIGLPGYGYTF	TGTGCCAGCAGCTTATGGAGGATCGGGCTCCCTGGCTATGGCTACACCTTC
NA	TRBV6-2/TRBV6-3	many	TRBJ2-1	CASSYPHGRNEQFF	TGTGCCAGCAGTTACCCCCACGGAAGGAATGAGCAGTTCTTC
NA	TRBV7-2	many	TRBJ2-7	CASSPGWRAAPYF	TGTGCCAGCAGCCCCGGGTGGAGGGCGGCACCGTACTTC
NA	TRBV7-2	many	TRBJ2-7	CASSLAGGGGRAYEQYF	TGTGCCAGCAGCTTAGCGGGGGGGGGGGGCCGAGCCTACGAGCAGTACTTC
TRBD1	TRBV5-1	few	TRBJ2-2	CASEAGTVNTGELFF	TGCGCCAGCGAAGCCGGGACAGTGAACACCGGGGAGCTGTTTTTT
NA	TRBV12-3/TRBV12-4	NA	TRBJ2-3	CASSISQADTQYF	TGTGCCAGCAGCATTTCCCAGGCTGATACGCAGTATTTT
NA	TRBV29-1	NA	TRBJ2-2	CSVGANTGELFF	TGCAGCGTGGGGGCGAACACCGGGGAGCTGTTTTTT
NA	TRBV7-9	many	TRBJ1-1	CASSPRLRGGVNTEAFF	TGTGCCAGCAGCCCCCGTTTAAGGGGTGGCGTGAACACTGAAGCTTTCTTT
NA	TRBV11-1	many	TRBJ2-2	CASSSDLRGELFF	TGTGCCAGCAGCTCGGATCTTCGTGGGGAGCTGTTTTTT
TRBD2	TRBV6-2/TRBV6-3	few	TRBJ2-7	CASSYRSGGLPYEQYF	TGTGCCAGCAGTTACCGGAGCGGGGGGCTCCCCTACGAGCAGTACTTC
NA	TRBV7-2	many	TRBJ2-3	CASSLGALSTDTQYF	TGTGCCAGCAGCTTAGGAGCGCTAAGCACAGATACGCAGTATTTT
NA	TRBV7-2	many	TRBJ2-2	CASTPLSGPDAGELFF	TGTGCCAGCACCCCATTGTCGGGCCCTGATGCCGGGGAGCTGTTTTTT
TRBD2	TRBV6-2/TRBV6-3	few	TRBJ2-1	CASSSRPGTKQFF	TGTGCCAGCAGTTCCCGACCCGGGACTAAACAGTTCTTC
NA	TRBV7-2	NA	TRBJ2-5	CASSLDWGLETQYF	TGTGCCAGCAGCTTAGATTGGGGGTTGGAGACCCAGTACTTC
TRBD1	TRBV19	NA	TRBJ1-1	CASSIDRTGGNTEAFF	TGTGCCAGTAGTATAGATCGTACAGGGGGGAACACTGAAGCTTTCTTT
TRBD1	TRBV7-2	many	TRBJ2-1	CASSQGGQGVAYNEQFF	TGTGCCAGCAGCCAAGGGGGACAGGGGGTCGCCTACAATGAGCAGTTCTTC